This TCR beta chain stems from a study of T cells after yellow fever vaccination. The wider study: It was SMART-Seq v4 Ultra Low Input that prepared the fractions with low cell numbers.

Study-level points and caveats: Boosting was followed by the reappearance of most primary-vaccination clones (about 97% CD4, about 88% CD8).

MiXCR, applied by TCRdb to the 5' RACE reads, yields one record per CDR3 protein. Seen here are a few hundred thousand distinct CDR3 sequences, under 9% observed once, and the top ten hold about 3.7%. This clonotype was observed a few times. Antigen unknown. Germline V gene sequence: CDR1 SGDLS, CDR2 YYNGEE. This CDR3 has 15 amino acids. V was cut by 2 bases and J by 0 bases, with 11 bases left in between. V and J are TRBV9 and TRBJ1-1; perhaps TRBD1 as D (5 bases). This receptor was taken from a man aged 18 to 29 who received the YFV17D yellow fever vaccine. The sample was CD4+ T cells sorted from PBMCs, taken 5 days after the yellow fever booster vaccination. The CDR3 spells CASSVAGTMNTEAFF. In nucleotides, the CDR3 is TGTGCCAGCAGCGTGGCAGGGACTATGAACACTGAAGCTTTCTTT.